The rows below give T cell receptor beta chains drawn from one sample of a study of long-term antiretroviral therapy in people with HIV. The protocol was immunoSEQ multiplex PCR, while the TCRdb copy is restricted to in-frame clones and leaves out a portion. The sample has 48,000 or so clones, approximately 79% seen once; the top ten hold 2.5% to 3%. Sequenced material: unsorted PBMCs, taken 0.8 years after starting antiretroviral therapy. Receptors originate from a young woman with HIV. Both conserved end residues are part of each CDR3. D genes are given only for firm matches. Clone size, where shown, is once, few, many, or a class for clones that have expanded.

j_call | clone_size | d_call | v_call | cdr3_aa | cdr3_nt
TRBJ2-3 | . | TRBD1 | TRBV19 | CASSMGAGQGLDTQYF | TGTGCCAGTAGTATGGGGGCGGGACAGGGTTTGGATACGCAGTATTTT
TRBJ1-2 | . | . | TRBV5-1 | CASSLSPGTMSDYTF | TGCGCCAGCAGCTTGAGCCCCGGGACAATGAGTGACTACACCTTC
TRBJ2-5 | . | . | TRBV28 | CASSLRVLGETQYF | TGTGCCAGCAGTTTACGGGTTCTAGGAGAGACCCAGTACTTC
TRBJ1-1 | . | . | TRBV4-3 | CASSQFQSNTEAFF | TGCGCCAGCAGCCAATTTCAGAGCAACACTGAAGCTTTCTTT
TRBJ1-1 | . | TRBD1 | TRBV9 | CASSVEQGDEAFF | TGTGCCAGCAGCGTAGAACAGGGGGATGAAGCTTTCTTT
TRBJ1-2 | . | . | TRBV14 | CASSSYSIRDFNYGYTF | TGTGCCAGCAGCTCCTACTCGATACGGGACTTTAACTATGGCTACACCTTC
TRBJ2-7 | . | . | TRBV28 | CASSLSPGVLEQYF | TGTGCCAGCAGTTTATCGCCAGGAGTCCTCGAGCAGTACTTC
TRBJ2-5 | . | TRBD2 | TRBV10-2 | CASGVAGGAGETQYF | TGCGCCAGCGGCGTAGCGGGAGGAGCGGGGGAGACCCAGTACTTC
TRBJ2-4 | . | . | TRBV4-1 | CASSPTPGLLAKNIQYF | TGCGCCAGCAGCCCTACCCCGGGCCTTCTAGCCAAAAACATTCAGTACTTC
TRBJ1-1 | . | . | TRBV18 | CASSPPGGGENTEAFF | TGTGCCAGCTCACCACCGGGAGGCGGAGAAAACACTGAAGCTTTCTTT
TRBJ2-7 | . | . | TRBV7-2 | CASSPSTPYEQYF | TGTGCCAGCAGCCCTAGCACCCCCTACGAGCAGTACTTC
TRBJ1-2 | . | . | TRBV6-5 | CASSPPPGAYGYTF | TGTGCCAGCAGTCCCCCCCCAGGGGCCTATGGCTACACCTTC
TRBJ2-7 | once | . | TRBV9 | CASSDPPQSEQYF | TGTGCCAGCAGCGACCCCCCCCAATCCGAGCAGTACTTC
TRBJ2-1 | . | . | TRBV5-1 | CASSLTGSGYNEQFF | TGCGCCAGCAGCTTGACAGGGAGTGGATACAATGAGCAGTTCTTC
TRBJ2-7 | . | TRBD1 | TRBV19 | CASRGQAQSYEQYF | TGTGCCAGTAGGGGACAGGCGCAATCCTACGAGCAGTACTTC
TRBJ1-5 | . | . | TRBV27 | CASSKRDNQPQHF | TGTGCCAGCAGTAAGAGGGACAATCAGCCCCAGCATTTT
TRBJ1-2 | . | . | TRBV6-5 | CASREDQGYGYTF | TGTGCCAGCAGGGAAGATCAGGGTTATGGCTACACCTTC
TRBJ2-5 | once | . | TRBV7-9 | CASSFSQGPETQYF | TGTGCCAGCAGCTTCTCGCAGGGGCCAGAGACCCAGTACTTC
TRBJ2-7 | . | TRBD2 | TRBV10-2 | CASSEGGGRTYEQYF | TGCGCCAGCAGTGAAGGCGGCGGGAGGACGTACGAGCAGTACTTC
TRBJ2-1 | . | . | TRBV5-1 | CASSPGGNEQFF | TGCGCCAGCAGCCCCGGAGGTAATGAGCAGTTCTTC
TRBJ2-3 | . | . | TRBV6-4 | CASSVEGGTDTQYF | TGTGCCAGCAGTGTTGAGGGGGGCACAGATACGCAGTATTTT
TRBJ2-3 | . | . | TRBV29-1 | CSVEAPSRTDTQYF | TGCAGCGTTGAAGCTCCCTCTCGCACAGATACGCAGTATTTT